A selection of T cell receptor beta chains follows, all from one sample in a study of T cell responses to AZD1222 COVID-19 vaccine. Produced via immunoSEQ multiplex PCR; TCRdb's table is partial and in-frame only. This table holds 110,000 or so clones, around 90% found once. This specimen was peripheral blood, taken on day 0 of AZD1222 vaccination. Every receptor here comes from an adult in good health. The CDR3 runs from the conserved cysteine through the conserved F or W. The order of the fields is D gene, J gene, V gene, clone size, CDR3 protein, CDR3 DNA. D genes are given only for firm matches. The size field is filled for only some rows; it gives once, few, many or a size class.

D gene: NA
J gene: TRBJ1-1
V gene: TRBV29-1
clone size: once
CDR3 protein: CSICIGVITEAFF
CDR3 DNA: TGCAGCATCTGCATCGGGGTTATCACTGAAGCTTTCTTT

D gene: NA
J gene: TRBJ1-6
V gene: TRBV18
clone size: NA
CDR3 protein: CASSPREANSPLHF
CDR3 DNA: TGTGCCAGCTCACCAAGGGAGGCTAATTCACCCCTCCACTTT

D gene: NA
J gene: TRBJ1-2
V gene: TRBV30
clone size: NA
CDR3 protein: CAWSKGPYGYTF
CDR3 DNA: TGTGCCTGGAGCAAGGGGCCTTATGGCTACACCTTC

D gene: NA
J gene: TRBJ1-6
V gene: TRBV18
clone size: NA
CDR3 protein: CASSQASSYNSPLHF
CDR3 DNA: TGTGCCAGCTCACAGGCGAGCTCCTATAATTCACCCCTCCACTTT

D gene: NA
J gene: TRBJ2-7
V gene: TRBV4-2
clone size: once
CDR3 protein: CASSQDNVYEQYF
CDR3 DNA: TGTGCCAGCAGCCAAGATAACGTCTACGAGCAGTACTTC

D gene: TRBD1
J gene: TRBJ1-2
V gene: TRBV14
clone size: once
CDR3 protein: CASSTRDRGLLVGYTF
CDR3 DNA: TGTGCCAGCAGCACCCGGGACAGGGGGCTTTTGGTTGGCTACACCTTC

D gene: TRBD2
J gene: TRBJ2-1
V gene: TRBV6-6
clone size: NA
CDR3 protein: CASSAQAGGYNEQFF
CDR3 DNA: TGTGCCAGCAGTGCCCAAGCGGGAGGCTACAATGAGCAGTTCTTC

D gene: NA
J gene: TRBJ1-4
V gene: TRBV30
clone size: NA
CDR3 protein: CASTPTGGTNEKLFF
CDR3 DNA: TGTGCCTCCACACCAACGGGGGGAACTAATGAAAAACTGTTTTTT

D gene: NA
J gene: TRBJ2-5
V gene: TRBV3-1/TRBV3-2
clone size: NA
CDR3 protein: CASSRTNGAAQYF
CDR3 DNA: TGTGCCAGCAGTCGCACCAACGGTGCGGCCCAGTACTTC

D gene: NA
J gene: TRBJ2-7
V gene: TRBV7-9
clone size: NA
CDR3 protein: CASSLGGALSYEQYF
CDR3 DNA: TGTGCCAGCAGCTTAGGTGGGGCGCTCTCCTACGAGCAGTACTTC

D gene: TRBD1
J gene: TRBJ1-1
V gene: TRBV27
clone size: NA
CDR3 protein: CASSAGTGGSTEAFF
CDR3 DNA: TGTGCCAGCAGTGCGGGGACAGGGGGGTCCACTGAAGCTTTCTTT

D gene: NA
J gene: TRBJ1-2
V gene: TRBV7-6
clone size: NA
CDR3 protein: CASSLEGGLGERGYTF
CDR3 DNA: TGTGCCAGCAGCTTAGAGGGGGGCCTTGGCGAACGGGGCTACACCTTC

D gene: TRBD1
J gene: TRBJ1-1
V gene: TRBV13
clone size: NA
CDR3 protein: CASSAWTGYTEAFF
CDR3 DNA: TGTGCCAGCAGCGCTTGGACAGGGTACACTGAAGCTTTCTTT

D gene: TRBD2
J gene: TRBJ2-1
V gene: TRBV6-1
clone size: NA
CDR3 protein: CASSEARGAGVVNEQFF
CDR3 DNA: TGTGCCAGCAGTGAAGCGAGAGGAGCGGGAGTAGTCAATGAGCAGTTCTTC

D gene: TRBD2
J gene: TRBJ2-3
V gene: TRBV2
clone size: NA
CDR3 protein: CASSDGRAADTQYF
CDR3 DNA: TGTGCCAGCTCAGACGGGAGGGCCGCAGATACGCAGTATTTT

D gene: NA
J gene: TRBJ1-6
V gene: TRBV6-5
clone size: NA
CDR3 protein: CASGTGPNSPLHF
CDR3 DNA: TGTGCCAGCGGAACGGGACCGAATTCACCCCTCCACTTT

D gene: NA
J gene: TRBJ1-6
V gene: TRBV30
clone size: NA
CDR3 protein: CAWSVEYNSPLHF
CDR3 DNA: TGTGCCTGGAGCGTAGAGTATAATTCACCTCTCCACTTT

D gene: NA
J gene: TRBJ1-1
V gene: TRBV11-2
clone size: NA
CDR3 protein: CASSLSLGNTEAFF
CDR3 DNA: TGTGCCAGCAGCTTATCCTTAGGGAACACTGAAGCTTTCTTT

D gene: NA
J gene: TRBJ2-1
V gene: TRBV15
clone size: NA
CDR3 protein: CATSRTRGLAESYNEQFF
CDR3 DNA: TGTGCCACCAGCAGAACCAGGGGACTTGCCGAATCCTACAATGAGCAGTTCTTC

D gene: NA
J gene: TRBJ2-7
V gene: TRBV3-1/TRBV3-2
clone size: NA
CDR3 protein: CASSQTIYEQYF
CDR3 DNA: TGTGCCAGCAGCCAAACCATCTACGAGCAGTACTTC

D gene: TRBD1
J gene: TRBJ2-1
V gene: TRBV5-8
clone size: NA
CDR3 protein: CASSLGQVRYNEQFF
CDR3 DNA: TGTGCCAGCAGCCTGGGACAGGTGAGGTACAATGAGCAGTTCTTC

D gene: NA
J gene: TRBJ1-4
V gene: TRBV27
clone size: NA
CDR3 protein: CASSPYYGTNEKLFF
CDR3 DNA: TGTGCCAGCAGTCCCTACTACGGGACTAATGAAAAACTGTTTTTT

D gene: TRBD1
J gene: TRBJ1-1
V gene: TRBV7-3
clone size: NA
CDR3 protein: CASSPTGQGAWVTEAFF
CDR3 DNA: TGTGCCAGCAGCCCAACGGGACAGGGGGCCTGGGTCACTGAAGCTTTCTTT

D gene: NA
J gene: TRBJ2-2
V gene: TRBV6-5
clone size: NA
CDR3 protein: CASSYGGGGGELFF
CDR3 DNA: TGTGCCAGCAGTTACGGAGGGGGCGGTGGGGAGCTGTTTTTT

D gene: TRBD1
J gene: TRBJ2-1
V gene: TRBV6-5
clone size: few
CDR3 protein: CASRRGTASSNEQFF
CDR3 DNA: TGTGCCAGCAGGAGGGGGACAGCAAGTAGCAATGAGCAGTTCTTC

D gene: TRBD2
J gene: TRBJ2-3
V gene: TRBV24-1
clone size: NA
CDR3 protein: CATSVSGGTDTQYF
CDR3 DNA: TGTGCCACCAGTGTAAGCGGGGGGACAGATACGCAGTATTTT

D gene: NA
J gene: TRBJ1-2
V gene: TRBV6-4
clone size: NA
CDR3 protein: CASSEGGAGGYTF
CDR3 DNA: TGTGCCAGCAGTGAGGGGGGGGCCGGTGGCTACACCTTC

D gene: NA
J gene: TRBJ2-1
V gene: TRBV28
clone size: NA
CDR3 protein: CASMRVGNKQFF
CDR3 DNA: TGTGCCAGCATGAGGGTCGGTAATAAGCAGTTCTTC

D gene: TRBD1
J gene: TRBJ1-1
V gene: TRBV29-1
clone size: NA
CDR3 protein: CSVVGQDGGTEAFF
CDR3 DNA: TGCAGCGTAGTGGGACAGGACGGTGGCACTGAAGCTTTCTTT

D gene: NA
J gene: TRBJ2-5
V gene: TRBV6-2/TRBV6-3
clone size: once
CDR3 protein: CASSWQGQETQYF
CDR3 DNA: TGTGCCAGCAGTTGGCAGGGCCAAGAGACCCAGTACTTC

D gene: TRBD2
J gene: TRBJ2-1
V gene: TRBV4-1
clone size: NA
CDR3 protein: CASSQGQRGYYNEQFF
CDR3 DNA: TGCGCCAGCAGCCAAGGTCAGCGGGGGTACTACAATGAGCAGTTCTTC

D gene: NA
J gene: TRBJ1-6
V gene: TRBV7-9
clone size: NA
CDR3 protein: CASSPQDNSPLHF
CDR3 DNA: TGTGCCAGCAGCCCCCAGGATAATTCACCCCTCCACTTT

D gene: TRBD1
J gene: TRBJ1-2
V gene: TRBV3-1/TRBV3-2
clone size: NA
CDR3 protein: CASSTGTGAYNYGYTF
CDR3 DNA: TGTGCCAGCAGTACCGGGACAGGGGCCTATAACTATGGCTACACCTTC

D gene: TRBD2
J gene: TRBJ2-3
V gene: TRBV11-3
clone size: NA
CDR3 protein: CASSFAGGVGTDTQYF
CDR3 DNA: TGTGCCAGCAGCTTCGCGGGGGGGGTTGGCACAGATACGCAGTATTTT

D gene: NA
J gene: TRBJ2-7
V gene: TRBV18
clone size: NA
CDR3 protein: CASSGDKASYEQYF
CDR3 DNA: TGTGCCAGCTCCGGGGACAAGGCCTCCTACGAGCAGTACTTC

D gene: NA
J gene: TRBJ2-5
V gene: TRBV7-9
clone size: NA
CDR3 protein: CASSLSPGLAQETQYF
CDR3 DNA: TGTGCCAGCAGCTTAAGTCCGGGCCTCGCCCAAGAGACCCAGTACTTC

D gene: NA
J gene: TRBJ2-7
V gene: TRBV7-9
clone size: NA
CDR3 protein: CASSLGVTGSYEQYF
CDR3 DNA: TGTGCCAGCAGCTTAGGGGTGACAGGCTCCTACGAGCAGTACTTC

D gene: NA
J gene: TRBJ2-3
V gene: TRBV10-3
clone size: NA
CDR3 protein: CAISGSTDTQYF
CDR3 DNA: TGTGCCATCAGCGGGAGCACAGATACGCAGTATTTT

D gene: NA
J gene: TRBJ2-3
V gene: TRBV7-8
clone size: once
CDR3 protein: CASSRATSDTQYF
CDR3 DNA: TGTGCCAGCAGCAGGGCGACGTCAGATACGCAGTATTTT

D gene: TRBD2
J gene: TRBJ2-1
V gene: TRBV28
clone size: NA
CDR3 protein: CATSGGLADFYNEQFF
CDR3 DNA: TGTGCCACGTCCGGGGGACTAGCGGATTTTTACAATGAGCAGTTCTTC

D gene: NA
J gene: TRBJ2-3
V gene: TRBV5-6
clone size: NA
CDR3 protein: CASSVGDTQYF
CDR3 DNA: TGTGCCAGCAGCGTGGGGGATACGCAGTATTTT

D gene: TRBD1
J gene: TRBJ1-4
V gene: TRBV5-6
clone size: NA
CDR3 protein: CASSPGQGDEKLFF
CDR3 DNA: TGTGCCAGCAGCCCGGGACAGGGGGACGAAAAACTGTTTTTT

D gene: NA
J gene: TRBJ2-1
V gene: TRBV1
clone size: NA
CDR3 protein: CTSSQSPLANLNEQFF
CDR3 DNA: TGCACCAGCAGCCAAAGTCCACTAGCGAATCTAAATGAGCAGTTCTTC

D gene: NA
J gene: TRBJ2-7
V gene: TRBV16
clone size: NA
CDR3 protein: CASSPTVQGLREQYF
CDR3 DNA: TGTGCCAGCAGCCCGACAGTTCAGGGTCTCCGCGAGCAGTACTTC

D gene: NA
J gene: TRBJ1-2
V gene: TRBV5-6
clone size: NA
CDR3 protein: CASSLARQGRYGYTF
CDR3 DNA: TGTGCCAGCAGCTTGGCCAGGCAGGGCCGGTATGGCTACACCTTC

D gene: NA
J gene: TRBJ1-2
V gene: TRBV6-5
clone size: NA
CDR3 protein: CASSSPGASYGYTF
CDR3 DNA: TGTGCCAGCAGTTCCCCCGGGGCTTCCTATGGCTACACCTTC

D gene: NA
J gene: TRBJ1-6
V gene: TRBV4-3
clone size: NA
CDR3 protein: CASSQEADRASPLHF
CDR3 DNA: TGCGCCAGCAGCCAAGAAGCGGACAGAGCTTCACCCCTCCACTTT

D gene: TRBD2
J gene: TRBJ2-1
V gene: TRBV29-1
clone size: once
CDR3 protein: CSARGGRVYNEQFF
CDR3 DNA: TGCAGCGCCCGGGGGGGCAGGGTCTACAATGAGCAGTTCTTC

D gene: TRBD1
J gene: TRBJ1-2
V gene: TRBV12-3/TRBV12-4
clone size: once
CDR3 protein: CASTREGAGGYTF
CDR3 DNA: TGTGCCAGCACTCGGGAGGGGGCGGGTGGCTACACCTTC

D gene: NA
J gene: TRBJ1-2
V gene: TRBV6-2/TRBV6-3
clone size: NA
CDR3 protein: CASSYLGTYSSYGYTF
CDR3 DNA: TGTGCCAGCAGTTACTTAGGGACCTACTCTTCCTATGGCTACACCTTC

D gene: NA
J gene: TRBJ1-2
V gene: TRBV7-2
clone size: once
CDR3 protein: CASSPRWGANGYTF
CDR3 DNA: TGTGCCAGCAGCCCCAGATGGGGGGCTAATGGCTACACCTTC

D gene: TRBD1
J gene: TRBJ1-2
V gene: TRBV30
clone size: NA
CDR3 protein: CAWSSPRGAAGYTF
CDR3 DNA: TGTGCCTGGAGTTCTCCCAGGGGGGCGGCTGGCTACACCTTC

D gene: NA
J gene: TRBJ1-5
V gene: TRBV15
clone size: once
CDR3 protein: CATSRSDSSNQPQHF
CDR3 DNA: TGTGCCACCAGCAGGTCGGACAGTAGCAATCAGCCCCAGCATTTT

D gene: NA
J gene: TRBJ2-1
V gene: TRBV11-3
clone size: NA
CDR3 protein: CASSSTHRGSGYNEQFF
CDR3 DNA: TGTGCCAGCAGCTCAACCCACCGGGGGTCGGGCTACAATGAGCAGTTCTTC